This T cell receptor (beta chain) stems from a study of OX40 agonist ivuxolimab in advanced cancers. As for the study more broadly: Ivuxolimab, which targeted the costimulatory receptor OX40 (CD134), was an agonistic, fully human IgG2 monoclonal antibody. In the dose-escalation cohort, around four fifths of patients were male, and the mean age was approximately 60 years with a range of roughly 23 to 79. The point of sequencing TCRbeta in the periphery was to test whether ivuxolimab changed TCR sequence diversity and drove clonal T-cell expansion. Intravenous ivuxolimab was administered to patients every 2 weeks at six dose levels: 0.01, 0.1, 0.3, 1.5, 3 and 10 mg/kg. Three dose-escalation patients achieved partial responses, one with hepatocellular carcinoma and two with cutaneous melanoma. The paper covers the monotherapy dose-escalation part of the phase I ivuxolimab trial, which included N ≈ 54 patients. Of the roughly 50 dose-escalation patients, hepatocellular carcinoma was present in about 20, melanoma in some 15, renal cell carcinoma in 9 and head and neck cancer in 9. Patients were allowed to have had prior anti-PD-1, anti-PD-L1 or anti-CTLA-4 therapy, and approximately 41% of the dose-escalation patients had previously received checkpoint inhibitors.

The trial excluded patients who had a history of autoimmune disease or were on systemic immunosuppression. In every dose cohort, peripheral blood was drawn for TCR sequencing at baseline, cycle 4 day 1, and cycle 7 day 1. The samples were taken from a phase I, first-in-human, multicenter, open-label dose-escalation trial of ivuxolimab. The trial enrolled adults with locally advanced or metastatic head and neck squamous cell, hepatocellular, melanoma or renal cell carcinoma. Before TCR sequencing, CD4+ and CD8+ T cells were separately sorted from peripheral blood. Overall results and qualifications from the work: Low levels of normalized T-cell clonal expansion were also shown by some nonresponding patients. After ivuxolimab, CD8+ T cells had more expanded clones than CD4+ T cells on average. Clonal expansion of both CD4+ and CD8+ blood T cells was observed from baseline to week 6 at doses 0.1 to 3.0 mg/kg. The antigen specificity of the clonally expanded peripheral T cells was not determined. In the 0.1-3.0 mg/kg groups, partial responders were among the patients with the lowest normalized peripheral clonal expansion, particularly in CD8+ T cells.

With respect to this clone: Which antigen it targets is not known. No much larger clone exists at a distance of one base, and base qualities are not known.

Reading the germline V gene (reference sequence) gives CDR1 MNHEY and CDR2 SMNVEV. The CDR3 sequence holds 13 residues, the cysteine and phenylalanine included. CDR3 DNA is the only sequence kept; it has 39 bases, read in frame from the first base. Trimming removed 2 bases from V and 4 bases from J, leaving 6 bases between the germline ends. To sequence the TCRbeta CDR3 region, genomic DNA was isolated from the sorted cells. The immunoSEQ Assay was used to sequence the TCRbeta CDR3 regions. Here the immuneACCESS table is served through TCRdb, limited to in-frame sequences with V and J called. Missing clones are a known gap in these copies; in checked studies unresolved V genes cover under half, and the rest lacks a known reason. For this sample the table gives roughly 6,500 clones, of which roughly 83% were detected only once. The ten largest account for about 30% of the sample.

The chain employs TRBV27 and TRBJ2-1, with the D gene not confidently named. This sample comprised CD4+ or CD8+ T cells sorted from blood, obtained in a trial of the OX40 agonist ivuxolimab. The TCR sequence derives from an adult with an advanced solid tumor such as melanoma, head and neck, liver or kidney cancer. The CDR3: CASSLRPYNEQFF. At the DNA level, the sequence is TGTGCCAGCAGTTTACGGCCTTACAATGAGCAGTTCTTC.